This section outlines one T cell receptor beta chain sequence together with its context. The method was immunoSEQ multiplex PCR; TCRdb's version includes in-frame clones alone and lacks a portion of them. Of about 220,000 clones in the sample, 86% were seen once. These data belong to a study of blood T cell repertoires in COVID-19. Study context: Specimens from acute and convalescent COVID-19 originated in the United States, Italy and Spain.

After removal of 4 bases from V and 0 bases from J, the junction contained 10 bases not matched to a gene. The germline CDR1 and CDR2 sequences are SNHLY and FYNNEI. The CDR3 is 17 amino acids. The chain has TRBV2 and TRBJ2-3; TRBD2 matches 7 bases. The source material was PBMCs or T cells enriched from blood (not recorded which). This clonotype was obtained from a middle-aged woman with acute COVID-19. In DNA form, the CDR3 reads TGTGCCAGCAGTGGGAGCAAGGCTAGCGGAAGCACAGATACGCAGTATTTT. Protein: CASSGSKASGSTDTQYF. The variable domain in full, with the rest retrieved from reference TRBV2 and TRBJ2-3, is EPEVTQTPSHQVTQMGQEVILRCVPISNHLYFYWYRQILGQKVEFLVSFYNNEISEKSEIFDDQFSVERPDGSNFTLKIRSTKLEDSAMYFCASSGSKASGSTDTQYFGPGTRLTVL.